The entry below describes one TCR beta chain. The antigen it binds to is not known. Base qualities are missing; no much larger clone stands one base away. The data were taken from a study of blood T cell repertoires in COVID-19 (dated by TCRdb to 2019 to 2021). For the wider study: Samples covering the acute and convalescent phases of COVID-19 were provided by collaborators in the United States, Italy and Spain. Deeply sampled blood TCRbeta repertoires from subjects exposed to, actively infected with, or recovered from COVID-19 were included in the dataset. HLA class I and class II types, where available, came from metadata supplied by the sample provider rather than from assay-based typing. Samples came from the ongoing ImmuneRACE study (first 160 participants) plus 1,254 subjects from 6 global collaborators. A freely available public database, intended as a resource for researchers studying the immune response to SARS-CoV-2, is where the repertoires were released. The material from the prospective study consisted of cDNA or gDNA derived from T cells, B-cell-depleted T cells, or PBMCs. A de-identified subject ID, COVID-19 status, age in years and sex were almost always included in the sample metadata.

Each collaborating institution followed its own protocols to collect whole blood in K2EDTA tubes. Collaborator samples were shipped for TCRbeta analysis as frozen whole blood, isolated PBMCs, or DNA extracted from either sample type. What the study reported, not specific to this receptor: The amount of clinical and demographic metadata varied by source and participant and was provided uncurated.

CDR1 and CDR2 are read off the germline V gene as SGHRS and YFSETQ. Including cysteine and phenylalanine, the CDR3 has 14 amino acids. Only the CDR3 part of the read is kept: 42 bases, read in frame from the first base. V is pruned by 0 bases and J by 5 bases, leaving 4 bases of the junction without a gene match. TCRbeta CDR3 regions were amplified from genomic DNA by means of the immunoSEQ Assay, a bias-controlled multiplex PCR. Processing in the source paper ran as follows. Within the assay, amplification of reference gene primers was used to estimate how many nucleated cells each sample contained. To quantify the absolute abundance of each unique TCRbeta CDR3 rearrangement, sequence reads were collapsed and filtered. For each sample, productive Simpson clonality was calculated by taking the square root of Simpson's diversity index across productive rearrangements. The clones in this table, taken by TCRdb from immuneACCESS, are in-frame only. Not every clone is retained; where verified, under half of the shortfall comes from an unresolved V gene, and the cause of the rest is unknown. The DNA was the basis for D and trimming; V, J and clone size are from that table. In all, the sample holds about 130,000 clones, and 84% of those were seen once. The leading ten clones occupy more than 9% of the sample.

Sequencing used peripheral blood. The origin of this receptor is a woman between 55 and 75 years old with acute or convalescent COVID-19. The chain uses TRBV5-1 and TRBJ2-5, and TRBD1 matches 7 of the central bases. The DNA sequence is TGCGCCAGCAGCTTGGGAGGACAGGTCGAGACCCAGTACTTC. Its amino acids are CASSLGGQVETQYF.